This T cell receptor (beta chain) was recovered during a study of T cells in tuberculosis. Findings and caveats of the study: The TCR-beta difference was not significant; alpha differences partly reflected length. Active tuberculosis cases were adults; controls were adolescents. Active tuberculosis alpha repertoires lay closer to GMM-specific TCRs than controls'.

On this clone itself: Its antigen is undetermined.

V shed 0 bases and J shed 2 bases, with 11 bases lying between them. This CDR3 has 16 amino acids. The V gene's germline CDR1 is SGDLS and CDR2 YYNGEE. Each donor contributed approximately 100,000 T cells on average, unsorted. This table comes from immunoSEQ multiplex PCR, and its TCRdb copy is limited to in-frame clones, with some not included. The sample carries 24,000 or so clones, roughly 95% recorded once. The receptor comes from a donor aged 10-35 years with latent tuberculosis or without tuberculosis infection. Sequenced: PBMCs. The chain employs TRBV9 and TRBJ2-2; possible D gene TRBD1, 6 bases. This chain's CDR3 is CASSVEGHPNTGELFF. CDR3 nucleotide sequence: TGTGCCAGCAGCGTAGAGGGACACCCTAACACCGGGGAGCTGTTTTTT. Combining the CDR3 with reference TRBV9 and TRBJ2-2 gives the whole variable domain DSGVTQTPKHLITATGQRVTLRCSPRSGDLSVYWYQQSLDQGLQFLIQYYNGEERAKGNILERFSAQQFPDLHSELNLSSLELGDSALYFCASSVEGHPNTGELFFGEGSRLTVL.